This T cell receptor (beta chain) emerged from a study of graft-versus-host responses after intestinal transplantation. As for the study in general: Recipients were all induced with anti-thymocyte globulin, then given tacrolimus and steroids for 3 to 4 years.

Findings and caveats of the study: Graft-donor T cell macrochimerism in patients accompanied high graft-versus-host to host-versus-graft clonal ratios in allografts.

Assay: immunoSEQ multiplex PCR; the TCRdb copy retains only in-frame clones and omits some. The data contain over 45,000 clones, 89% of them singletons. With regard to this clone: Its matching antigen is unknown.

Trimming at V came to 5 bases and at J to 8 bases, leaving 16 bases not matched to a gene. The germline V gene encodes CDR1 MDHEN and CDR2 SYDVKM. The CDR3 contains 17 residues. Sequenced material: unstimulated CD4+ T cells sorted from spleen or lymph node cells, taken before transplant. This sequence originates from a human donor who was the organ donor for an intestinal transplant. The chain is built from TRBV28 and TRBJ1-4, with 8 bases identical to TRBD1. CDR3 in amino acids: CASSLTPIRGLEEKLFF. The CDR3 nucleotides are TGTGCCAGCAGTCTGACACCAATCAGGGGGCTGGAAGAAAAACTGTTTTTT.